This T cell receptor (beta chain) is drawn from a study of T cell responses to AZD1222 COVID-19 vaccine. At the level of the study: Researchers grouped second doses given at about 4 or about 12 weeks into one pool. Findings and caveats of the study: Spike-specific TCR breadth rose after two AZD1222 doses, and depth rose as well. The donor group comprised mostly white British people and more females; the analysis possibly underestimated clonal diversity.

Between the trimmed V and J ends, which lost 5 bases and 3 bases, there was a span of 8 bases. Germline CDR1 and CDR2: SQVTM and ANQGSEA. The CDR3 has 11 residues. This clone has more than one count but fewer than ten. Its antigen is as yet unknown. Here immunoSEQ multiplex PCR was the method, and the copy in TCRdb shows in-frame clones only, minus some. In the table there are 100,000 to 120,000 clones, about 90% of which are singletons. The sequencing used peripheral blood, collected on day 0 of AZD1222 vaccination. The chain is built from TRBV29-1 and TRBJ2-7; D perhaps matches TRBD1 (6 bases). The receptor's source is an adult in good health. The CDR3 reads CSVLDSYEQYF. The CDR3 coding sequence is TGCAGCGTTTTGGACAGCTACGAGCAGTACTTC.